This TCR beta chain was obtained from a study of control samples from healthy donors and cancer patients. The protocol was immunoSEQ multiplex PCR, while the TCRdb copy is restricted to in-frame clones and leaves out a portion. The sample has 150,000 to 200,000 clones, around 92% seen once. V was pared by 6 bases and J by 7 bases, with 10 bases of the junction left unmatched. CDR1 and CDR2 from the germline V gene are SNHLY and FYNNEI. The CDR3 spans 15 residues. The V gene is TRBV2, the J gene TRBJ2-2; the match to TRBD1 covers 8 bases. The receptor was derived from a woman under 40 in good health. Sequenced material: blood. Here the CDR3 reads CASRPQGAKFGELFF. The CDR3 DNA reads TGTGCCAGCAGACCCCAGGGGGCGAAGTTCGGGGAGCTGTTTTTT.